This T cell receptor (beta chain) is from a study of T-cell memory formation after mild COVID-19. The CDR3 totals 14 residues. Germline CDR1 is SNHLY and CDR2 is FYNNEI. V was clipped by 6 bases and J by 8 bases; unmatched bases: 4. TCR alpha and TCR beta cDNA libraries carrying sample barcodes and UMIs were produced by 5'RACE using constant-segment primers. Via MiXCR, TCRdb re-called the 5' RACE reads, giving one row per CDR3 protein. The repertoire holds 500,000 to 600,000 distinct CDR3 sequences, with roughly 18% as singletons. This receptor was taken from an adult woman who had mild COVID-19 (a few samples of this study predate the infection). Cell type and time point are not known. V and J are TRBV2 and TRBJ1-6; 10 bases align to TRBD1. The sample comprised PBMCs or a T cell subset sorted from them (not recorded which). CDR3 nucleotide sequence: TGTGCCAGCAGGAGGGACAGGGGTTATTCACCCCTCCACTTT. Amino acids: CASRRDRGYSPLHF.